Below, 13 T cell receptor beta chains from the same sample are listed, as sequenced in a study of CD8+CD57+ T cells in acquired aplastic anemia. Both TCR beta VDJ combination and CDR3 sequence profiling were carried out. Genomic DNA was the template for this profiling. Each CDR3 protein gets one entry after TCRdb re-called the reads with MiXCR. The data hold about 250,000 distinct CDR3 sequences, with more than 40% observed a single time. CD8+CD57+ cell expansion, shown by flow cytometry, had occurred in the patients selected for sequencing. Sequencing used sorted CD4+, CD8+, or CD8+CD57+ T cells (not recorded which) from PBMCs. The receptors stem from a human donor with aplastic anemia.

With regard to this clonotype: This clone may be a read error of a much larger clone one base away. The chain links TRBV7-9 to TRBJ2-1, with 13 nucleotides matching TRBD2. Germline-derived CDR1 and CDR2 are SEHNR and FQNEAQ (reference sequence). Unmatched junction bases numbered 14, after V lost 1 base and J lost 8 bases. The CDR3 has 19 amino acids. The DNA for the CDR3 is TGTGCCAGCAGCTTAGAGGGACTAGCGGGATTGGTAGCTTCCGATGAGCAGTTCTTC. Its protein is CASSLEGLAGLVASDEQFF.

This clonotype was recorded at least ten times. The chain has TRBV10-3 and TRBJ2-5; 10 nucleotides line up with TRBD2. The CDR3 runs 14 residues. CDR1 and CDR2 from the germline V gene are ENHRY and SYGVKD. The J segment lost 2 bases and the V segment lost 11 bases, leaving 8 bases of the junction unmatched. The CDR3 nucleotides read TGTGCCGCATCCGGGACTAGCGTTCAAGAGACCCAGTACTTC. This translates into CAASGTSVQETQYF.

The chain couples TRBV15 to TRBJ2-3, with D unclear. Deletions cut 3 bases from V and 1 base from J, with 8 bases between. Germline V gives CDR1 LNHNV, CDR2 YYDKDF (reference sequence). The CDR3 covers 14 residues. The CDR3 protein is CATSRTGRTDTQYF. Written as DNA, the CDR3 is TGTGCCACCAGCAGGACTGGACGCACAGATACGCAGTATTTT.

Details on this clonotype: A read error may be the cause here, since a much bigger clone is one base away. The chain is built from TRBV7-3 and TRBJ2-7; maybe TRBD2 (7 bases). Trimming took 5 bases from V and 7 from J, leaving 21 bases between them. The CDR3 sequence is 15 residues long. Germline-derived CDR1 and CDR2 are SGHTA and FQGTGA. CDR3 sequence (DNA): TGTGCCAGCAGCCTGGGGGGGCTAGGGAGGTATGAGCAGTACTTC. Protein product: CASSLGGLGRYEQYF.

Regarding this clonotype: At one end, the junction sequence differs from germline, possibly due to a read error. This chain connects TRBV7-9 to TRBJ1-2; tentative D call: TRBD1 (5 bases). The V gene's germline CDR1 is SEHNR and CDR2 FQNEAQ (reference sequence). The CDR3 contains 14 residues. The CDR3, as DNA: TGCGCCAGCAGCCAAGGGACGGCGAACTATGGCTACACCTTC. The encoded protein is CASSQGTANYGYTF.

About this clonotype itself: A read error may be the cause here, since a much bigger clone is one base away. This chain joins TRBV28 and TRBJ1-1; D ambiguous. Between the trimmed V and J ends, which lost 6 bases and 4 bases, there was a span of 12 bases. The CDR3 runs 13 residues. Germline CDR1 MDHEN, CDR2 SYDVKM. The CDR3 DNA is TGTGCCAGCAGCCTAACATCGAGCACTGAAGCTTTCTTT. It is translated as CASSLTSSTEAFF.

The table lists this clonotype with many counts. This chain links TRBV7-6 with TRBJ2-5; D unresolved. The germline gives CDR1 SGHVS, CDR2 FNYEAQ. Trimming took off 3 bases at V and 2 bases at J, with 10 bases between the two ends. The CDR3 length is 14 residues. CDR3 sequence: CASSLRRQQETQYF. For the CDR3, the DNA is TGTGCCAGCAGCTTGAGGCGGCAACAAGAGACCCAGTACTTC.

In this sample, this clonotype turned up a few times. V and J are TRBV9 and TRBJ2-7; weak D call: TRBD1 (6 bases). The CDR3 runs 15 residues. Germline V lookup: CDR1 SGDLS, CDR2 YYNGEE. Between the trimmed V and J ends, which lost 0 bases and 3 bases, there was a span of 13 bases. The CDR3 sequence is CASSVDGGLSYEQYF. DNA for the CDR3: TGTGCCAGCAGCGTAGATGGGGGCCTTAGCTACGAGCAGTACTTC. Combining the CDR3 with reference TRBV9 and TRBJ2-7 gives the whole variable domain DSGVTQTPKHLITATGQRVTLRCSPRSGDLSVYWYQQSLDQGLQFLIQYYNGEERAKGNILERFSAQQFPDLHSELNLSSLELGDSALYFCASSVDGGLSYEQYFGPGTRLTVT.

This clonotype has just a few counts. A read error may be the cause here, since a much bigger clone is one base away. The chain links TRBV7-9 to TRBJ2-5, with D possibly TRBD1 on 6 matching bases. The end of the DNA aligns better with TRBJ2-1, so the J call may be wrong. The germline V gene encodes CDR1 SEHNR and CDR2 FQNEAQ (reference sequence). This CDR3 region has 17 residues. The CDR3 sequence is CAGSHGISDSPHNEQFF. CDR3 DNA: TGTGCCGGCAGCCATGGGATCTCGGACAGCCCCCACAATGAGCAGTTCTTC.

Only one count was recorded for this clonotype. V usage is TRBV20-1 and J usage is TRBJ2-3; D gene unclear. Germline V gene sequence: CDR1 DFQATT, CDR2 SNEGSKA (reference sequence). V gave up 6 bases and J gave up 0 bases, with 7 bases separating them. There are 12 residues in the CDR3. The CDR3 DNA follows: TGCAGTGCCGTTAAAAGCACAGATACGCAGTATTTT. Its protein product is CSAVKSTDTQYF.

Regarding this clonotype: Relative to the germline gene, one junction end is altered; a read error may explain this. The V and J genes are TRBV2 and TRBJ2-7; TRBD1 aligns across 10 bases. The germline V gene encodes CDR1 SNHLY and CDR2 FYNNEI. The CDR3 loop spans 15 amino acids. CDR3 bases: TGTGCCAGCACTGAAAGGGGACAGGGGTTGGGCGAGCAGTACTTC. Its translation: CASTERGQGLGEQYF.

This chain joins TRBV7-3 and TRBJ2-2; the match to TRBD1 covers 7 bases. CDR1 and CDR2 from the germline V gene are SGHTA and FQGTGA. The CDR3 spans 15 residues. V shed 3 bases and J 3 bases; nucleotides not matched to a gene: 4. This CDR3 is CASSFDRVDTGELFF. The CDR3 DNA reads as TGTGCCAGCAGCTTCGACAGGGTCGACACCGGGGAGCTGTTTTTT.

The chain links TRBV20-1 to TRBJ2-5, with TRBD1 identical over 7 bases. V lost 4 bases to trimming and J lost 4 bases; unmatched junction nucleotides: 6. CDR1 is DFQATT and CDR2 is SNEGSKA in the germline V gene (reference sequence). CDR3 size: 13 residues. This chain's CDR3 is CSANRGSTETQYF. CDR3 DNA sequence: TGCAGTGCTAACAGGGGATCGACAGAGACCCAGTACTTC.